These 27 T cell receptor beta chains were sequenced from one sample in a study of the immune and genomic landscape of osteosarcoma. Some clones are missing from TCRdb's copy, which holds only in-frame ones; the method was immunoSEQ multiplex PCR. The data hold about 1,300 clones, with around 70% observed a single time. The material sequenced was tumor tissue from a local recurrence in the skull. The receptor set was obtained from a man aged 18-30 years with osteosarcoma.

V is TRBV6-1 and J is TRBJ1-5; 8 nucleotides match TRBD1. This CDR3 has 15 amino acids. Germline assignment: CDR1 MNHNS and CDR2 SASEGT. V lost 4 bases and J lost 6; bases outside the gene matches: 8. The CDR3 sequence: CASSALTGDPQPQHF. In DNA form, the CDR3 reads TGTGCCAGCAGTGCACTGACAGGGGACCCTCAGCCCCAGCATTTT.

The sample holds a few counts of this clone. The CDR3 is CASSLDRFNAYNSPLHF. The DNA for the CDR3 is TGCGCCAGCAGCTTGGACCGGTTTAACGCCTATAATTCACCCCTCCACTTT. The V call is TRBV5-1, the J call TRBJ1-6, with no clear D. This CDR3 region has 17 residues. V was clipped by 0 bases and J by 2 bases, with 12 bases between them. CDR1 is SGHRS, CDR2 YFSETQ, per germline. The whole variable domain, remainder taken from reference TRBV5-1 and TRBJ1-6, is KAGVTQTPRYLIKTRGQQVTLSCSPISGHRSVSWYQQTPGQGLQFLFEYFSETQRNKGNFPGRFSGRQFSNSRSEMNVSTLELGDSALYLCASSLDRFNAYNSPLHFGNGTRLTVT.

The table lists this clone with a few counts. This chain links TRBV9 with TRBJ1-4; TRBD1 matches 7 bases. Trimming at V came to 3 bases and at J to 0 bases, leaving 8 bases not matched to a gene. Germline assignment: CDR1 SGDLS and CDR2 YYNGEE. The CDR3 is 17 residues long. As DNA, the CDR3 is TGTGCCAGCAGCGAGACAGGGAACCTTGCAACTAATGAAAAACTGTTTTTT. It encodes CASSETGNLATNEKLFF.

This clone appeared once. A read error may account for a junction end that differs from germline. This CDR3 is also generated by other DNA sequences in the sample. This rearrangement joins TRBV30 to TRBJ1-5, with TRBD1 matching over 12 bases. The CDR3 sequence is 15 residues long. Per the germline V gene, CDR1 is GTSNPN and CDR2 is SVGIG (reference sequence). CDR3 in DNA: TGTACCTGGAGTCCCGGGACAGGGGGCCGCCAGCCCCAGCATTTT. Translating it yields CTWSPGTGGRQPQHF.

This chain joins TRBV28 and TRBJ2-3; D gene uncertain. CDR1 and CDR2 (germline): MDHEN, SYDVKM. This CDR3 is 16 amino acids long. V was shortened by 4 bases and J by 2 bases, with 16 bases between the two germline ends. CDR3 loop: CASSSSHPPNTDTQYF. The DNA for the CDR3 is TGTGCCAGCAGTTCCTCCCATCCTCCGAACACAGATACGCAGTATTTT.

The rearrangement uses TRBV6-5 and TRBJ1-3, with D uncertain. CDR1 MNHEY and CDR2 SVGAGI come from the germline V gene. V gave up 2 bases and J gave up 2 bases, with 13 bases separating them. The CDR3 runs to 16 residues. The CDR3 protein is CASSYTEPLAGNTIYF. CDR3 DNA sequence: TGTGCCAGCAGTTACACAGAACCCTTAGCTGGAAACACCATATATTTT.

In this sample, this clone turned up a few times. CDR3 protein: CASSAQAQGNSPLHF. For the CDR3, the DNA is TGTGCCAGCAGCGCTCAGGCCCAGGGTAATTCACCCCTCCACTTT. This rearrangement joins TRBV7-2 to TRBJ1-6, with TRBD1 as a possible D gene (5 bases). This CDR3 comprises 15 residues. Germline CDR1 SGHTA, CDR2 FQGNSA. Trimming took 5 bases from V and 6 from J, leaving 14 bases between them.

This clone was counted a few times. This sequence joins TRBV6-1 and TRBJ1-6; D not resolved. CDR1 MNHNS and CDR2 SASEGT come from the germline V gene. Trimming left V 2 bases short and J 9 bases short, with 5 bases between. This CDR3 comprises 12 residues. CDR3 sequence: CASSEYPSPLHF. DNA of the CDR3: TGTGCCAGCAGTGAATATCCTTCACCCCTCCACTTT.

The sample holds a few counts of this clone. This chain links TRBV7-9 with TRBJ2-5; 8 bases line up with TRBD2. The CDR3 has 16 amino acids. Trimming cost V 5 bases and J 5 bases; bases outside gene matches: 13. CDR1 and CDR2 from the germline V gene are SEHNR and FQNEAQ (reference sequence). This CDR3 is CASSPRAGGAVETQYF. In nucleotides, the CDR3 is TGTGCCAGCAGCCCTAGGGCCGGGGGGGCCGTGGAGACCCAGTACTTC.

This chain uses TRBV19 with TRBJ2-1; D is unclear. The CDR3 runs 15 residues. Germline V gene sequence: CDR1 LNHDA, CDR2 SQIVND (reference sequence). V lost 1 base and J 10 bases, leaving 17 bases between the germline ends. The CDR3 sequence is CASSIVDNPRREQFF. In DNA form, the CDR3 reads TGTGCCAGTAGTATAGTAGACAATCCTAGGCGGGAGCAGTTCTTC.

The chain joins TRBV16 to TRBJ2-7, with TRBD1 as a possible D gene (7 bases). CDR1 KGHSY and CDR2 FQNENV come from the germline V gene. The CDR3 has 15 amino acids. Trimming left V 3 bases short and J 9 bases short, with 21 bases between. The DNA of the CDR3 is TGTGCCAGCAGCCAGAACAGGGGAGGTTTTCACGGGCAGTACTTC. Protein sequence: CASSQNRGGFHGQYF.

The gene calls are TRBV2 and TRBJ2-4; 16 nucleotides align to TRBD2. V lost 6 bases, J lost 4 bases, and 3 bases stayed unmatched. This CDR3 has 16 amino acids. Germline CDR1 is SNHLY and CDR2 is FYNNEI. The CDR3 spells CASRPGLAGGKNIQYF. CDR3 DNA sequence: TGTGCCAGCAGACCGGGACTAGCGGGGGGGAAAAACATTCAGTACTTC. The variable domain in full, with the rest retrieved from reference TRBV2 and TRBJ2-4, is EPEVTQTPSHQVTQMGQEVILRCVPISNHLYFYWYRQILGQKVEFLVSFYNNEISEKSEIFDDQFSVERPDGSNFTLKIRSTKLEDSAMYFCASRPGLAGGKNIQYFGAGTRLSVL.

The rearrangement uses TRBV28 and TRBJ2-7; D is uncertain. CDR3 size: 13 residues. Germline CDR1 MDHEN, CDR2 SYDVKM. V was cut by 10 bases and J by 0 bases, with 13 bases left in between. The CDR3 loop is CATFDKSSYEQYF. In DNA form, the CDR3 reads TGTGCCACATTCGACAAGAGCTCCTACGAGCAGTACTTC.

The chain carries TRBV6-1 and TRBJ1-1; D not certain. Trimming took 4 bases from V and 4 from J, leaving 13 bases between them. Germline CDR1 is MNHNS and CDR2 is SASEGT. The CDR3 has 14 amino acids. CDR3 protein: CASSVSGSPTEAFF. CDR3 coding DNA: TGTGCCAGCAGTGTCTCTGGCTCTCCCACTGAAGCTTTCTTT.

The chain is built from TRBV7-3 and TRBJ2-3, with TRBD2 matching 8 bases. Germline loops: CDR1 SGHTA, CDR2 FQGTGA. The CDR3 sequence is 13 residues long. With V trimmed by 8 bases and J by 5 bases, 6 bases remained unmatched. The CDR3 reads CASSRGVEDTQYF. The DNA of the CDR3 is TGTGCCAGCTCGCGGGGGGTAGAAGATACGCAGTATTTT.

The chain uses TRBV7-2 and TRBJ2-2, with D unresolved. V lost 4 bases, J lost 7 bases, and 16 bases lay in between. Germline CDR1 is SGHTA and CDR2 is FQGNSA. This CDR3 has 15 amino acids. CDR3: CASSSRVPSGGELFF. CDR3 in DNA: TGTGCCAGCAGCTCAAGGGTCCCCTCGGGCGGGGAGCTGTTTTTT. Full variable domain (remainder filled in from reference TRBV7-2 and TRBJ2-2): GAGVSQSPSNKVTEKGKDVELRCDPISGHTALYWYRQSLGQGLEFLIYFQGNSAPDKSGLPSDRFSAERTGGSVSTLTIQRTQQEDSAVYLCASSSRVPSGGELFFGEGSRLTVL.

DNA for the CDR3: TGTGCCAGCAGTACGGACAGGGATCGCAATCAGCCCCAGCATTTT. Protein product: CASSTDRDRNQPQHF. The rearrangement joins TRBV6-5 to TRBJ1-5, with 8 bases aligning to TRBD1. The CDR3 runs to 15 residues. After removal of 5 bases from V and 2 bases from J, the junction contained 5 bases not matched to a gene. CDR1 is MNHEY, CDR2 SVGAGI, per germline.

J is TRBJ1-2 and V is TRBV5-1; 7 positions agree with TRBD1. The CDR3 totals 14 residues. Germline V gene lookup returns CDR1 SGHRS and CDR2 YFSETQ. V trimming: 1 base; J trimming: 4 bases; junction bases outside the gene matches: 4. CDR3: CASSLIAGGYGYTF. The CDR3 nucleotides read TGCGCCAGCAGCTTGATTGCAGGGGGCTATGGCTACACCTTC.

J is TRBJ2-5 and V is TRBV6-6; D uncertain. The CDR3 loop spans 11 amino acids. Germline-derived CDR1 and CDR2 are MNHNY and SVGAGI (reference sequence). V lost 7 bases, J lost 5 bases, and 8 bases lay in between. The CDR3 sequence: CASTVGETQYF. CDR3 nucleotide sequence: TGTGCCAGCACAGTTGGGGAGACCCAGTACTTC.

This chain joins TRBV6-1 and TRBJ2-7, with D unresolved. Germline assignment: CDR1 MNHNS and CDR2 SASEGT. V was clipped by 1 base and J by 3 bases, with 7 bases between them. The CDR3 consists of 13 residues. CDR3 sequence: CASSEGPHYEQYF. Written as DNA, the CDR3 is TGTGCCAGCAGTGAAGGGCCCCACTACGAGCAGTACTTC.

The V gene is TRBV5-1, the J gene TRBJ2-7; 9 nucleotides agree with TRBD1. Trimming cost V 1 base and J 4 bases; bases outside gene matches: 3. Germline V gene lookup returns CDR1 SGHRS and CDR2 YFSETQ. The CDR3 covers 14 residues. The CDR3 region is CASSLPDRGYEQYF. The DNA of the CDR3 is TGCGCCAGCAGCTTGCCGGACAGGGGTTACGAGCAGTACTTC.

The chain carries TRBV20-1 and TRBJ2-5; possibly TRBD2 for D (5 bases). Germline lookup yields CDR1 DFQATT and CDR2 SNEGSKA (reference sequence). The CDR3 consists of 11 residues. V lost 5 bases and J 5 bases, leaving 9 bases between the germline ends. The CDR3 is CSAAGGETQYF. For the CDR3, the DNA is TGCAGTGCTGCGGGCGGGGAGACCCAGTACTTC.

The V call is TRBV7-9, the J call TRBJ1-2; D ambiguous. Germline values: CDR1 SEHNR, CDR2 FQNEAQ (reference sequence). CDR3 length: 17 residues. V lost 2 bases and J lost 8, with 24 bases in between. This CDR3 is CASSLFPPRIRSRGYTF. The CDR3 nucleotides are TGTGCCAGCAGCTTATTCCCGCCCAGGATTCGGTCGAGAGGCTACACCTTC.

The chain combines TRBV5-5 with TRBJ1-1; D not resolved. This CDR3 comprises 17 residues. From germline, CDR1 is SGHKS and CDR2 YYEKEE (reference sequence). Trimming removed 4 bases at V and 1 base at J, with 20 bases between. The CDR3 nucleotides are TGTGCCAGCAGCCGGTCCCTCGACCCCCTCAGGAACACTGAAGCTTTCTTT. This gives the protein CASSRSLDPLRNTEAFF. Variable domain in full (rest from reference TRBV5-5 and TRBJ1-1): DAGVTQSPTHLIKTRGQQVTLRCSPISGHKSVSWYQQVLGQGPQFIFQYYEKEERGRGNFPDRFSARQFPNYSSELNVNALLLGDSALYLCASSRSLDPLRNTEAFFGQGTRLTVV.

V is TRBV6-1 and J is TRBJ2-2; 7 positions match TRBD2. The CDR3 contains 14 residues. The germline V gene encodes CDR1 MNHNS and CDR2 SASEGT. The V and J ends lost 2 bases and 3 bases, in that order; junction bases with no gene match: 0. CDR3 amino acids: CASSELADTGELFF. The CDR3 nucleotides are TGTGCCAGCAGTGAACTAGCGGACACCGGGGAGCTGTTTTTT.

The chain links TRBV2 to TRBJ1-4, with D unresolved. The V gene's germline CDR1 is SNHLY and CDR2 FYNNEI. The germline V and J ends were trimmed by 6 bases and 2 bases, with 10 bases remaining between them. CDR3 length: 14 amino acids. The CDR3 protein is CASRSSFTNEKLFF. The CDR3 region has the DNA TGTGCCAGCAGGTCAAGCTTCACTAATGAAAAACTGTTTTTT.

The chain joins TRBV5-1 to TRBJ1-1; D call uncertain. V dropped 3 bases and J dropped 1 base, with 7 bases sitting between them. Germline V CDR1 and CDR2: SGHRS, YFSETQ. The CDR3 consists of 13 residues. The chain's CDR3 is CASSSNKNTEAFF. CDR3 nucleotides: TGCGCCAGCAGCTCGAACAAGAACACTGAAGCTTTCTTT.